The sequence of this T cell receptor beta chain was determined in a study of cytomegalovirus exposure and HLA in healthy donors. In the study overall: Among the 300 to 450 genotyped donors, more than 70% were placed in the Caucasian-associated ancestry cluster.

Whole-study results and caveats: Later analysis identified 15,000 to 20,000 TCR beta sequences associated with HLA alleles, using a false discovery rate threshold of 0.05. Reportedly, diagnosis of cytomegalovirus status by the classifier showed high specificity and sensitivity.

The ends were cut back, 1 base at V and 5 bases at J, with 13 bases in the middle. This CDR3 comprises 14 residues. From germline, CDR1 is SGHTS and CDR2 YDEGEE. With regard to this clone: Its matching antigen is unknown.

While unrecorded immune exposures were likely, the donors were nominally healthy when sampled. 60 Vbeta and 13 Jbeta primers were used in PCR. Here immunoSEQ multiplex PCR was the method, and the copy in TCRdb shows in-frame clones only, minus some. The table records 100,000 or so clones, 60% to 85% of them present only once. Sequenced input: PBMCs. The chain uses TRBV5-8 and TRBJ2-7, with a tentative D call TRBD1 (6 bases). The clonotype originates from a male donor in good health and CMV-seronegative. In DNA, the CDR3 is TGTGCCAGCAGCTTGAGGGGGACGGGGAACGAGCAGTACTTC. Its protein is CASSLRGTGNEQYF.